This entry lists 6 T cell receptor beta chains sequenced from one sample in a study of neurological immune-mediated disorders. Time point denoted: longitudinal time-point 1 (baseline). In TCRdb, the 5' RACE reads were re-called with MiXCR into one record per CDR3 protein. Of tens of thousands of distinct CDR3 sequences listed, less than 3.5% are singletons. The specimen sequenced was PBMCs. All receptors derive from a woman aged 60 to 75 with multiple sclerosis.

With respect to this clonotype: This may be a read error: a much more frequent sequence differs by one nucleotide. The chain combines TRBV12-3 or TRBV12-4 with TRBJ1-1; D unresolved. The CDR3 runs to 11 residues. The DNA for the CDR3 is TGTGACAGCAGCACGTTCACTGAAGCTTTCTTT. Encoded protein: CDSSTFTEAFF.

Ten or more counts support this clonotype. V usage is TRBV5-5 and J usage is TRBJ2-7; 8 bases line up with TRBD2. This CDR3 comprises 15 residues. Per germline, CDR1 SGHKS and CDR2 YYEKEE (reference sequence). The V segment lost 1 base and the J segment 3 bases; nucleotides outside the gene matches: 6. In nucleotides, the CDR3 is TGTGCCAGCAGCTTGCCAGCGGGGGTGCTCTACGAGCAGTACTTC. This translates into CASSLPAGVLYEQYF.

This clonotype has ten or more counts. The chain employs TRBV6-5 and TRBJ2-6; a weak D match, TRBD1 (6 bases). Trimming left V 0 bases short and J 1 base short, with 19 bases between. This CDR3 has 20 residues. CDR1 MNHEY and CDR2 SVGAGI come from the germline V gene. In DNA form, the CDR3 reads TGTGCCAGCAGTTACTCGGGACAAGGAGGCTGGGGGTCTGGGGCCAACGTCCTGACTTTC. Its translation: CASSYSGQGGWGSGANVLTF.

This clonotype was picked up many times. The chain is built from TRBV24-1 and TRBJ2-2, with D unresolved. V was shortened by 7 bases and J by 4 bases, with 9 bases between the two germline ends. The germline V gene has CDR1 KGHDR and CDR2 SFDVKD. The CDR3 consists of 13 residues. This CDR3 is CATRAPATGELFF. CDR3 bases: TGTGCCACCAGAGCCCCGGCCACCGGGGAGCTGTTTTTT.

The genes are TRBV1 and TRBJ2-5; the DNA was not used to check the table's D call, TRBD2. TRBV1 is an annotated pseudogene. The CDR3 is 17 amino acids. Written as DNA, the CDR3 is TGCACCAGACTACTAGCGGGGGGGCCGAAATCGAAAGAGACCCAGTACTTC. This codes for CTRLLAGGPKSKETQYF.

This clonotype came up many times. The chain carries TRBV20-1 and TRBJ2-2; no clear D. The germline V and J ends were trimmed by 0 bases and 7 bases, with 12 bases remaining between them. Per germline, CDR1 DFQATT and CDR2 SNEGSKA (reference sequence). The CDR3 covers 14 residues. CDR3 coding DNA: TGCAGTGCTAGAGAAAACGGTAGAGTCGGGGAGCTGTTTTTT. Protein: CSARENGRVGELFF.